This is a list of T cell receptor beta chains from one sample in a study of HIV-infected patients and healthy controls. Via MiXCR, TCRdb re-called the 5' RACE reads, giving one row per CDR3 protein. In the table there are 4,200 or so distinct CDR3 sequences, about 8.3% of which are singletons. Source: blood, taken during antiretroviral therapy. These receptors were obtained from an adult with HIV infection. Each CDR3 is given with its conserved first and last residue. D genes are given only for firm matches. Part of the rows lack a size; the others show once, few, many or a class for expanded clones.

abundance	v_gene	d_gene	j_gene	CDR3aa	CDR3nt
few	TRBV6-5	.	TRBJ2-7	CATLDKYNYEQYF	TGTGCCACCTTGGACAAATATAACTACGAGCAGTACTTC
many	TRBV7-2	.	TRBJ2-5	CASSRYGGKQETQYF	TGTGCCAGCAGCCGATATGGTGGTAAACAAGAGACCCAGTACTTC
many	TRBV2	.	TRBJ1-2	CADRGDGYGYTF	TGTGCCGATCGGGGGGACGGGTATGGCTACACCTTC
medium-sized	TRBV20-1	TRBD1	TRBJ2-7	CSAQGQYYEQYF	TGCAGTGCCCAGGGACAGTACTACGAGCAGTACTTC
many	TRBV6-5	.	TRBJ1-6	CASTTLGVYNSPLHF	TGTGCCAGCACAACCCTAGGGGTTTATAATTCACCCCTCCACTTT
medium-sized	TRBV3-2	.	TRBJ2-3	CASSQQSSRSPSTDTQYF	TGTGCCAGCAGCCAACAGTCGAGCCGGTCCCCTAGCACAGATACGCAGTATTTT
many	TRBV3-1	.	TRBJ2-5	CASSQDWQGGGTQYF	TGTGCCAGCAGCCAAGACTGGCAGGGGGGGGGGACCCAGTACTTC
medium-sized	TRBV7-9	.	TRBJ2-2	CASSLEYFRAPGTGELFF	TGTGCCAGCAGCCTTGAGTATTTTCGGGCACCCGGGACCGGGGAGCTGTTTTTT
medium-sized	TRBV7-9	.	TRBJ1-2	CASSLVGAEPAYGYTF	TGTGCCAGCAGCTTAGTCGGGGCTGAACCTGCCTATGGCTACACCTTC
medium-sized	TRBV20-1	TRBD1	TRBJ2-5	CSARVHRGGIGETQYF	TGCAGTGCTAGAGTCCACAGGGGCGGCATCGGAGAGACCCAGTACTTC
few	TRBV20-1	.	TRBJ1-2	CSASDTRNYGYTF	TGCAGTGCTAGTGACACAAGGAACTATGGCTACACCTTC
many	TRBV7-2	TRBD2	TRBJ2-1	CASSLVPSGGSEQFF	TGTGCCAGCAGCTTAGTGCCTAGCGGAGGTAGTGAGCAGTTCTTC
many	TRBV11-2	.	TRBJ1-4	CASSQQGMANEKLFF	TGTGCCAGCAGCCAACAGGGTATGGCTAATGAAAAACTGTTTTTT
.	TRBV7-2	.	TRBJ2-2	CASSLVGAGELFF	TGTGCCAGCAGCCTAGTGGGGGCGGGGGAGCTGTTTTTT
many	TRBV3-1	TRBD2	TRBJ2-3	CASSQGLAGAGGSDTQYF	TGTGCCAGCAGCCAGGGACTAGCGGGGGCGGGGGGTTCGGATACGCAGTATTTT